The 22 T cell receptor beta chains listed next were all sequenced from one sample in a study of regulatory T cells in long-lasting Graves disease (dated by TCRdb to the early 2020s). Libraries were built with multiplex PCR. The sequencer was an Illumina HiSeq 4000. CDR3 regions were amplified by Arm-PCR with iRepertoire HTBI primers to construct TCR beta libraries. In TCRdb, the public reads were trimmed at Q25 with fastp and aligned with MiXCR, with productive beta chains retained. A single entry per CDR3 protein holds the most common genes and DNA from its merged rows. The sample table records some 400,000 distinct CDR3 sequences; 14% to 15% of these occur just once. 16% of the sample goes to the ten largest clones. The sample's time point label, in plain terms: newly diagnosed GD, antithyroid drugs for less than 3 months. For both TCR sequencing and RNA sequencing, RNA was extracted from PBMCs in TRIzol.

These same data were also listed under a study on T cells in Graves' hyperthyroidism and ophthalmopathy.

The sequences come from peripheral blood mononuclear cells (PBMCs), collected at new diagnosis, from a patient treated with antithyroid drugs. These receptors all come from a woman aged 25 to 45 with Graves disease. Donor details come from another sample of the same person, matched by shared clones.

This clonotype was counted many times. The chain recombines TRBV11-2 with TRBJ2-1; 11 nucleotides agree with TRBD2. CDR3 size: 19 residues. The trim removed 5 bases at V and 0 bases at J, leaving 12 bases unmatched. Germline CDR1 SGHAT, CDR2 FQNNGV. Here the CDR3 reads CASSKWVTSGTSSYNEQFF. CDR3 coding DNA: TGTGCCAGCAGCAAGTGGGTGACTAGCGGGACAAGCTCCTACAATGAGCAGTTCTTC.

This clonotype was counted at least ten times. The rearrangement joins TRBV11-2 to TRBJ1-2; no clear D. Germline V gene sequence: CDR1 SGHAT, CDR2 FQNNGV. V lost 3 bases and J lost 4, with 9 bases in between. The CDR3 contains 13 residues. This chain's CDR3 is CASSLASLYGYTF. CDR3 bases: TGTGCCAGCAGCTTGGCCAGTCTCTATGGCTACACCTTC.

This clonotype occurred many times. The V and J genes are TRBV12-3 or TRBV12-4 and TRBJ2-1; D not resolved. The V gene lost 3 bases and the J gene lost 5 bases, with 8 bases spanning the gap. This CDR3 region has 13 residues. In nucleotides, the CDR3 is TGTGCCAGCAGTTTCGCCATTCACAATGAGCAGTTCTTC. Amino acids: CASSFAIHNEQFF.

This clonotype was counted many times. The chain is built from TRBV6-1 and TRBJ1-1; 8 bases map to TRBD1. V was clipped by 10 bases and J by 5 bases; unmatched bases: 12. This CDR3 contains 14 residues. Germline-derived CDR1 and CDR2 are MNHNS and SASEGT. The CDR3, as DNA: TGTGCCACCCGGGACAGGATGGATTGGACTGAAGCTTTCTTT. Translated: CATRDRMDWTEAFF.

This clonotype was seen at least ten times. The chain couples TRBV3-1 to TRBJ2-7, with 10 bases identical to TRBD2. Germline lookup yields CDR1 LGHDT and CDR2 YNNKEL (reference sequence). V shed 0 bases, J shed 0 bases, and the junction held 5 bases outside the gene matches. The CDR3 is made up of 17 amino acids. CDR3 loop: CASSQDGLADSSYEQYF. CDR3 nucleotides: TGTGCCAGCAGCCAAGACGGACTAGCGGATTCCTCCTACGAGCAGTACTTC.

This clonotype was observed many times. The chain is built from TRBV5-8 and TRBJ2-3; D is perhaps TRBD1 (7 bases). The closer fit of TRBJ2-7 to the DNA end suggests the J call may be wrong. From germline, CDR1 is SGHTS and CDR2 YDEGEE. The CDR3 length is 15 residues. In DNA, the CDR3 is TGTGCCAGCAGCTTGGCCGGGGGACAGACCTACGAGCAGTACTTC. This gives the protein CASSLAGGQTYEQYF.

This clonotype was recorded many times. This sequence joins TRBV12-3 or TRBV12-4 and TRBJ2-1, with 7 bases that match TRBD2. The CDR3 has 14 residues. The V gene end was trimmed by 7 bases and the J gene end by 2 bases; junction bases not matched to a gene: 5. The CDR3 DNA reads TGTGCCAGCAACCCAGCGGGGACCTACAATGAGCAGTTCTTC. Its protein product is CASNPAGTYNEQFF.

In its sample, this clonotype was seen a few times. The V and J genes are TRBV7-2 and TRBJ2-7; no definite D call. Germline-derived CDR1 and CDR2 are SGHTA and FQGNSA. The CDR3 spans 13 residues. Trimming took 2 bases from V and 7 from J, leaving 12 bases between them. The CDR3: CASSLYLSGEQYF. For the CDR3, the DNA is TGTGCCAGCAGCTTATACTTGTCCGGGGAGCAGTACTTC.

The chain carries TRBV19 and TRBJ2-4, with no clear D. CDR1 is LNHDA, CDR2 SQIVND, per germline (reference sequence). The CDR3 covers 16 residues. Trimming left V 3 bases short and J 0 bases short, with 12 bases between. The CDR3 nucleotides read TGTGCCAGTAGTATTGGCTCACTCATAGCCAAAAACATTCAGTACTTC. Its translation: CASSIGSLIAKNIQYF.

The gene calls are TRBV6-2 or TRBV6-3 and TRBJ2-7, with D perhaps matching TRBD2 (6 bases). From germline, CDR1 is MNHEY and CDR2 SVGEGT. The CDR3 is 16 amino acids. V was shortened by 2 bases and J by 3 bases, with 17 bases between the two germline ends. Here the CDR3 reads CASSYDRRGALYEQYF. The CDR3 DNA reads as TGTGCCAGCAGTTACGATCGGCGCGGGGCCCTCTACGAGCAGTACTTC.

In this sample, this clonotype turned up many times. V usage is TRBV2 and J usage is TRBJ2-5; 10 bases are shared with TRBD2. CDR3 length equals 19 residues. Germline V gives CDR1 SNHLY, CDR2 FYNNEI. With V trimmed by 1 base and J by 1 base, 12 bases remained unmatched. The CDR3 is CASSEVAGGPHAPQETQYF. The CDR3 region has the DNA TGTGCCAGCAGTGAAGTAGCGGGAGGCCCCCACGCGCCCCAAGAGACCCAGTACTTC.

The V and J genes are TRBV30 and TRBJ1-3, with unresolved D. CDR3 length: 15 amino acids. In germline, CDR1 is GTSNPN, CDR2 SVGIG (reference sequence). Trimming stripped 7 bases from V and 0 bases from J, with 16 bases between. The CDR3 sequence: CAYALGPSSGNTIYF. The CDR3 DNA is TGTGCCTATGCCCTGGGCCCAAGCTCTGGAAACACCATATATTTT. The full variable domain, its missing parts supplied by reference TRBV30 and TRBJ1-3, is SQTIHQWPATLVQPVGSPLSLECTVEGTSNPNLYWYRQAAGRGLQLLFYSVGIGQISSEVPQNLSASRPQDRQFILSSKKLLLSDSGFYLCAYALGPSSGNTIYFGEGSWLTVV.

This clonotype was detected a few times. The rearrangement joins TRBV30 to TRBJ2-1; D remains ambiguous. Per germline, CDR1 GTSNPN and CDR2 SVGIG (reference sequence). V lost 0 bases, J lost 2 bases, and 17 bases lay in between. CDR3 size: 17 residues. The CDR3 reads CAWSVRLRSETYNEQFF. For the CDR3, the DNA is TGTGCCTGGAGTGTACGTCTGCGGTCTGAGACCTACAATGAGCAGTTCTTC.

This clonotype has a handful of counts. V and J are TRBV9 and TRBJ2-2, with 8 bases that match TRBD2. This CDR3 contains 15 residues. CDR1 and CDR2 from the germline V gene are SGDLS and YYNGEE. Germline trimming cut 4 bases from V and 3 bases from J; bases unmatched to any gene: 5. Written as DNA, the CDR3 is TGTGCCAGCAGCTCAGCGGGAGCGTACACCGGGGAGCTGTTTTTT. It translates to CASSSAGAYTGELFF.

This clonotype occurred many times. The CDR3 nucleotides read TGTGCCAGCAGCTTAACTAGCGGGAGTGTCCGCACCGGGGAGCTGTTTTTT. It codes for CASSLTSGSVRTGELFF. The rearrangement links TRBV11-3 to TRBJ2-2; 11 bases fit TRBD2. Per the germline V gene, CDR1 is SGHNT and CDR2 is YENEEA. V shed 2 bases and J 4 bases; nucleotides not matched to a gene: 6. The CDR3 is 17 residues long. Together with reference TRBV11-3 and TRBJ2-2, the CDR3 gives the full variable domain: EAGVVQSPRYKIIEKKQPVAFWCNPISGHNTLYWYLQNLGQGPELLIRYENEEAVDDSQLPKDRFSAERLKGVDSTLKIQPAELGDSAVYLCASSLTSGSVRTGELFFGEGSRLTVL.

This clonotype was counted at least ten times. This chain connects TRBV5-1 to TRBJ2-2; maybe TRBD2 (5 bases). This CDR3 region has 15 residues. The germline gives CDR1 SGHRS, CDR2 YFSETQ. Trimming took 0 bases from V and 4 from J, leaving 10 bases between them. The DNA of the CDR3 is TGCGCCAGCAGCTTGGCAGTTGGAGGCACCGGGGAGCTGTTTTTT. Amino acids: CASSLAVGGTGELFF.

This clonotype has at least ten counts. The chain joins TRBV3-1 to TRBJ2-7, with D uncertain. The CDR3 consists of 14 residues. CDR1 is LGHDT, CDR2 YNNKEL, per germline (reference sequence). V was clipped by 1 base and J by 6 bases, with 13 bases between them. Here the CDR3 reads CASSQGLTNVEQYF. CDR3 sequence (DNA): TGTGCCAGCAGCCAAGGCCTTACCAACGTCGAGCAGTACTTC.

This clonotype has more than one count but fewer than ten. Here the CDR3 reads CSASLRVVAGFSGELFF. CDR3 coding DNA: TGCAGTGCTAGCCTTCGTGTCGTGGCAGGGTTCTCCGGGGAGCTGTTTTTT. The chain has TRBV20-1 and TRBJ2-2; weak D call: TRBD1 (5 bases). In germline, CDR1 is DFQATT, CDR2 SNEGSKA (reference sequence). The CDR3 is 17 amino acids. V shed 3 bases and J shed 6 bases, with 23 bases lying between them.

This clonotype was detected ten times or more. The V call is TRBV5-1, the J call TRBJ2-3; no definite D call. Between the trimmed V and J ends, which lost 0 bases and 0 bases, there was a span of 14 bases. Germline CDR1 reads SGHRS; CDR2 reads YFSETQ. The CDR3 covers 17 residues. Here the CDR3 DNA reads TGCGCCAGCAGCTTGGGCCCCTCAGGACGAAGCACAGATACGCAGTATTTT. Translation gives CASSLGPSGRSTDTQYF.

This clonotype has a count of ten or more. The chain carries TRBV6-2 or TRBV6-3 and TRBJ2-1; D uncertain. This CDR3 contains 9 residues. Per the germline V gene, CDR1 is MNHEY and CDR2 is SVGEGT. V was trimmed by 9 bases and J by 7 bases, leaving 4 bases between them. The CDR3 DNA follows: TGTGCCAGTTCAAATGAGCAGTTCTTC. Translating gives CASSNEQFF.

In its sample, this clonotype was seen many times. CDR3 protein: CSASEGLAGSTGELFF. CDR3 bases: TGCAGTGCTAGTGAGGGACTAGCGGGAAGTACCGGGGAGCTGTTTTTT. The chain couples TRBV20-1 to TRBJ2-2, with 13 positions matching TRBD2. The CDR3 totals 16 residues. The germline V gene encodes CDR1 DFQATT and CDR2 SNEGSKA (reference sequence). The ends lost 3 bases at V and 5 bases at J; junction bases unmatched: 6.

This clonotype appeared many times. One junction end does not reproduce the germline sequence, and a read error may be involved. This rearrangement joins TRBV5-1 to TRBJ2-1; D unclear. From germline, CDR1 is SGHRS and CDR2 YFSETQ. CDR3 size: 12 residues. CDR3 coding DNA: TGTGCCAGCAGCTTCTCCTACAATGAGCAGTTCTTC. Amino acid sequence: CASSFSYNEQFF.